This T cell receptor (beta chain) was obtained from a study of human T cells and chemical hapten exposure. This clonotype appeared a few times. MiXCR, run by TCRdb on the RACE reads, gives a single entry per CDR3 protein. The sample gives tens of thousands of distinct CDR3 sequences, 12% of which show up once; 3.5% is in the top ten. This CDR3 region has 13 residues. Germline V gene lookup returns CDR1 DFQATT and CDR2 SNEGSKA (reference sequence). V gave up 6 bases and J gave up 2 bases; unmatched junction bases: 3. The time point denotes: patch test 1, 2 weeks after DPC sensitization. Treatment noted: therapeutic diphenylcyclopropenone sensitization with weekly scalp DPC.

The clonotype originates from a woman aged 55 to 70 with alopecia areata. Some clones in this sample may be carry-over from other donors' samples. The source material was whole blood, sampled in connection with sensitization to the hapten diphenylcyclopropenone (DPC). The chain joins TRBV20-1 to TRBJ2-5; 10 bases map to TRBD2. The DNA of the CDR3 is TGCAGTGCAATGACTAGCGGGCAAGAGACCCAGTACTTC. Amino acids: CSAMTSGQETQYF.